This TCR beta chain was found in a study of tumor-infiltrating lymphocytes in primary liver carcinoma. Unsorted whole blood yielded the blood RNA, and germline DNA was also extracted. Constant-region priming of about 500 ng total RNA yielded TCR beta cDNA. Employing slightly modified ARM-PCR, three nested multiplex PCR rounds were run, and these gave rise to the TCR beta libraries. With TRBV1-TRBV30 forward primers and a C-beta reverse primer, the first two PCR rounds were run for approximately 10 cycles each. TCRdb fed the multiplex PCR reads into MiXCR, producing one record per CDR3 protein. This table has 330,000 or so distinct CDR3 sequences, about two thirds appearing once. Remarks on this clonotype: Its antigen is not known.

The CDR3 is 16 amino acids. Per the germline V gene, CDR1 is SGHRS and CDR2 is YFSETQ. V was clipped by 3 bases and J by 8 bases, with 21 bases between them. Study-level findings and limits: Blood's top-250-clone fraction was significantly lower than that of tumors (p = 0.039).

This TCR was sampled from a man aged 40-50 years with primary liver carcinoma and hepatitis B virus infection. The chain joins TRBV5-1 to TRBJ2-1, with D perhaps TRBD2 (5 bases). The sample taken for sequencing was peripheral blood. The CDR3: CASSSLSSARGYEQFF. The CDR3 DNA is TGCGCCAGCAGCTCCTTAAGTAGCGCGAGAGGCTATGAGCAGTTCTTC.